The source of this T cell receptor beta chain is a study of CD8+ T cells in alopecia areata. Sorting of CD4+ and CD8+ T cells was performed on PBMCs. Extracted from the samples, RNA was reverse transcribed into cDNA to serve as the sequencing template. TCRdb keeps only in-frame clones here, not all; method: immunoSEQ multiplex PCR. The data hold around 120,000 clones, with about 50% observed a single time. The CDR3 consists of 13 residues. V dropped 5 bases and J dropped 5 bases, with 13 bases sitting between them. Per germline, CDR1 GTSNPN and CDR2 SVGIG (reference sequence). The sample comprised NKG2D-low CD8+ T cells sorted from blood. The V and J genes are TRBV30 and TRBJ2-1; a weak D match, TRBD1 (5 bases). This receptor was identified in a human donor with alopecia areata. The CDR3 nucleotides read TGTGCCTGGGAACCGGACATCCACAATGAGCAGTTCTTC. It is translated as CAWEPDIHNEQFF.